The 32 T cell receptor beta chains below come from one sample, sequenced in a study of cytomegalovirus exposure and HLA in healthy donors. PCR amplification relied on 60 Vbeta primers (plus 13 Jbeta primers). The table came from immunoSEQ multiplex PCR; TCRdb's copy has only in-frame clones and leaves some out. Of around 300,000 clones listed, roughly 90% were seen once; the top ten hold approximately 2%. Sequenced sample: PBMCs. These receptors were collected from a woman in her late teens or twenties in good health and CMV-seronegative.

The CDR3 is CASSLLREADTEAFF. The CDR3 nucleotides read TGTGCCAGCAGTTTATTGCGGGAGGCGGACACTGAAGCTTTCTTT. This chain joins TRBV27 and TRBJ1-1, with unresolved D. From germline, CDR1 is MNHEY and CDR2 SMNVEV (reference sequence). This CDR3 spans 15 amino acids. Trimming cost V 1 base and J 3 bases, with 12 bases left between them.

CDR3 loop: CASSYSASGNTIYF. CDR3 nucleotides: TGTGCCAGCAGTTACTCCGCGTCTGGAAACACCATATATTTT. The chain employs TRBV6-6 and TRBJ1-3; D ambiguous. Germline lookup yields CDR1 MNHNY and CDR2 SVGAGI (reference sequence). The CDR3 has 14 amino acids. The V and J ends lost 0 bases and 1 base respectively, with 4 bases between them.

This chain uses TRBV10-1 with TRBJ2-1, with TRBD2 matching 10 bases. The CDR3 is 14 amino acids. Germline assignment: CDR1 WNHNN and CDR2 SYGVQD (reference sequence). V shed 6 bases and J 7 bases; nucleotides not matched to a gene: 6. The CDR3 DNA reads TGCGCCAGCAGGAGCGGGGGGGCCGAGAATGAGCAGTTCTTC. Translating it yields CASRSGGAENEQFF.

The CDR3 DNA is TGTGCCAGCAGTTTACTGGCTAGCGGGGGGGCAGGCATAGGGGAGCAGTTCTTC. Protein sequence: CASSLLASGGAGIGEQFF. V is TRBV27 and J is TRBJ2-1; TRBD2 matches 12 bases. V trimming: 2 bases; J trimming: 10 bases; junction bases outside the gene matches: 15. The CDR3 is 18 amino acids. Germline CDR1 is MNHEY and CDR2 is SMNVEV (reference sequence).

The V gene is TRBV2, the J gene TRBJ2-1; D unresolved. The CDR3 covers 10 residues. Germline lookup yields CDR1 SNHLY and CDR2 FYNNEI. V lost 4 bases to trimming and J lost 10 bases, with 5 bases between them. DNA of the CDR3: TGTGCCAGCAGTGTCCGGGAGCAGTTCTTC. It specifies CASSVREQFF.

The rearrangement joins TRBV13 to TRBJ1-1; D remains ambiguous. Trimming removed 0 bases from V and 5 bases from J, with 16 bases in between. CDR3 length: 16 residues. Germline V gives CDR1 PRHDT, CDR2 FYEKMQ (reference sequence). The chain's CDR3 is CASSLGPIPEGTEAFF. The CDR3 DNA reads TGTGCCAGCAGCTTAGGCCCCATCCCTGAGGGAACTGAAGCTTTCTTT. The whole variable domain, remainder taken from reference TRBV13 and TRBJ1-1, is AAGVIQSPRHLIKEKRETATLKCYPIPRHDTVYWYQQGPGQDPQFLISFYEKMQSDKGSIPDRFSAQQFSDYHSELNMSSLELGDSALYFCASSLGPIPEGTEAFFGQGTRLTVV.

The count of this clone is one. The V and J genes are TRBV29-1 and TRBJ2-2; 11 nucleotides align to TRBD2. Germline assignment: CDR1 SQVTM and CDR2 ANQGSEA. The ends lost 4 bases at V and 0 bases at J; junction bases unmatched: 10. The CDR3 runs 18 residues. CDR3 sequence reads: CSVAWPSGGPANTGELFF. CDR3 nucleotides: TGCAGCGTTGCTTGGCCTAGCGGGGGGCCAGCGAACACCGGGGAGCTGTTTTTT.

The rearrangement uses TRBV6-5 and TRBJ1-1; TRBD1 agrees at 7 bases. Trimming at V came to 11 bases and at J to 2 bases, leaving 8 bases not matched to a gene. Germline CDR1 and CDR2: MNHEY and SVGAGI. CDR3 size: 13 residues. DNA of the CDR3: TGTGCCGCTGGGGACAGCGAAAACACTGAAGCTTTCTTT. Its protein product is CAAGDSENTEAFF.

The chain combines TRBV6-1 with TRBJ1-5; TRBD1 matches at 7 bases. The CDR3 consists of 15 residues. Looked up from germline, CDR1 is MNHNS and CDR2 is SASEGT. Trimming took 3 bases from V and 4 from J; bases not matched to a gene: 6. The CDR3 spells CASSDNTGVNQPQHF. Written as DNA, the CDR3 is TGTGCCAGCAGTGACAACACAGGGGTAAATCAGCCCCAGCATTTT.

The rearrangement uses TRBV6-5 and TRBJ1-2, with 8 bases fitting TRBD1. The germline V gene has CDR1 MNHEY and CDR2 SVGAGI. The CDR3 covers 14 residues. The V segment lost 6 bases and the J segment 6 bases; nucleotides outside the gene matches: 9. The CDR3 loop reads CASRRDRRLDGYTF. CDR3 in DNA: TGTGCCAGCAGAAGGGACAGGAGACTTGATGGCTACACCTTC.

This clone was recorded only once. This chain connects TRBV9 to TRBJ1-3; D not certain. The germline V gene encodes CDR1 SGDLS and CDR2 YYNGEE. V lost 6 bases and J lost 4, with 11 bases in between. This CDR3 is built from 13 residues. The CDR3 is CASTPGRGNTIYF. CDR3 bases: TGTGCCAGCACCCCTGGGAGGGGAAACACCATATATTTT.

V usage is TRBV6-5 and J usage is TRBJ1-5; 7 nucleotides align to TRBD1. Per the germline V gene, CDR1 is MNHEY and CDR2 is SVGAGI. The CDR3 is 15 amino acids. V lost 0 bases to trimming and J lost 3 bases; unmatched junction nucleotides: 2. For the CDR3, the DNA is TGTGCCAGCAGTTACTCCGGGACAGACAATCAGCCCCAGCATTTT. It translates to CASSYSGTDNQPQHF.

This sequence joins TRBV4-2 and TRBJ1-4; no clear D. V lost 0 bases, J lost 0 bases, and 11 bases lay in between. CDR3 length equals 17 residues. CDR1 LGHNA and CDR2 YNFKEQ come from the germline V gene. The CDR3 region has the DNA TGTGCCAGCAGCCAAGATCTAGCCGCTGCAACTAATGAAAAACTGTTTTTT. It is translated as CASSQDLAAATNEKLFF.

The chain combines TRBV5-1 with TRBJ1-4; TRBD1 aligns across 11 bases. The V segment lost 3 bases and the J segment 4 bases; nucleotides outside the gene matches: 5. The CDR3 has 16 amino acids. Germline loops: CDR1 SGHRS, CDR2 YFSETQ. As DNA, the CDR3 is TGCGCCAGCAGCTCACCCGGGACAGGGGGTAATGAAAAACTGTTTTTT. Protein product: CASSSPGTGGNEKLFF.

This rearrangement joins TRBV7-3 to TRBJ2-7, with D possibly being TRBD2 (5 bases). CDR1 is SGHTA and CDR2 is FQGTGA in the germline V gene. The CDR3 totals 13 residues. The V and J ends lost 2 bases and 6 bases respectively, with 11 bases between them. The CDR3 loop is CASSLSGMTEQYF. The DNA of the CDR3 is TGTGCCAGCAGCTTATCGGGGATGACCGAGCAGTACTTC.

The chain uses TRBV4-1 and TRBJ1-2, with TRBD1 as a possible D gene (6 bases). V was cut by 0 bases and J by 3 bases, with 11 bases left in between. The length of the CDR3 is 15 residues. The V gene's germline CDR1 is MGHRA and CDR2 YSYEKL. Here the CDR3 reads CASSQDGGQYYGYTF. In DNA form, the CDR3 reads TGCGCCAGCAGCCAAGATGGAGGACAGTACTATGGCTACACCTTC.

This chain links TRBV15 with TRBJ2-7; no firm D call. The germline V gene has CDR1 LNHNV and CDR2 YYDKDF (reference sequence). V lost 3 bases, J lost 0 bases, and 15 bases lay in between. The CDR3 consists of 16 residues. In DNA, the CDR3 is TGTGCCACCAGCAGGGAGAGATCCGGGTTCTCCTACGAGCAGTACTTC. It yields the protein CATSRERSGFSYEQYF.

This clone was seen a single time. This chain connects TRBV5-1 to TRBJ2-3; TRBD2 aligns across 8 bases. The CDR3 runs to 16 residues. Germline lookup yields CDR1 SGHRS and CDR2 YFSETQ. J gave up 5 bases and V 4 bases, and 12 bases lay outside the gene matches. Here the CDR3 DNA reads TGCGCCAGCAGCACGGGTTCCTCGGGGGGGGTAGATACGCAGTATTTT. Translating it yields CASSTGSSGGVDTQYF.

J is TRBJ2-7 and V is TRBV6-1; 13 positions match TRBD2. The V gene end was trimmed by 6 bases and the J gene end by 4 bases; junction bases not matched to a gene: 6. This CDR3 is 15 amino acids long. The germline V gene encodes CDR1 MNHNS and CDR2 SASEGT. The CDR3 region has the DNA TGTGCCAGCAGCCGACTAGCGGGGGGCCAGTACGAGCAGTACTTC. Its translation: CASSRLAGGQYEQYF.

This chain links TRBV19 with TRBJ1-5; unclear D gene. The CDR3 is 16 amino acids. The ends were cut back, 2 bases at V and 3 bases at J, with 14 bases in the middle. CDR1 and CDR2 (germline): LNHDA, SQIVND (reference sequence). The CDR3 loop is CASSIPWAGDNQPQHF. CDR3 bases: TGTGCCAGTAGTATACCCTGGGCTGGCGACAATCAGCCCCAGCATTTT. Using reference TRBV19 and TRBJ1-5 for the parts outside the CDR3, the full variable domain is DGGITQSPKYLFRKEGQNVTLSCEQNLNHDAMYWYRQDPGQGLRLIYYSQIVNDFQKGDIAEGYSVSREKKESFPLTVTSAQKNPTAFYLCASSIPWAGDNQPQHFGDGTRLSIL.

This clone has more than one count but fewer than ten. The chain couples TRBV6-4 to TRBJ1-1; D remains ambiguous. Trimming took off 4 bases at V and 5 bases at J, with 11 bases between the two ends. Germline CDR1 is MRHNA and CDR2 is SNTAGT. The CDR3 totals 13 residues. The CDR3 is CASSVRERTEAFF. CDR3 nucleotides: TGTGCCAGCAGTGTTAGGGAGAGGACTGAAGCTTTCTTT.

The chain couples TRBV2 to TRBJ1-1; a possible D gene is TRBD1 (6 bases). Germline V gene sequence: CDR1 SNHLY, CDR2 FYNNEI. The germline V and J ends were trimmed by 4 bases and 5 bases, with 14 bases remaining between them. CDR3 length equals 14 residues. The CDR3: CASSGRGGDTEAFF. CDR3 sequence (DNA): TGTGCCAGCAGTGGCAGAGGGGGGGATACTGAAGCTTTCTTT.

The chain is built from TRBV10-3 and TRBJ2-5, with 11 bases lining up with TRBD1. The last part of the DNA fits TRBJ2-7 better; the J call may be wrong. The CDR3 loop spans 14 amino acids. Germline V gene sequence: CDR1 ENHRY, CDR2 SYGVKD. The CDR3 reads CAISPGTGGYEQYF. The DNA of the CDR3 is TGTGCCATCAGCCCCGGGACAGGGGGATACGAGCAGTACTTC.

The rearrangement joins TRBV19 to TRBJ1-5, with D possibly matching TRBD1 (6 bases). Trimming left V 7 bases short and J 2 bases short, with 15 bases between. Germline V gives CDR1 LNHDA, CDR2 SQIVND (reference sequence). This CDR3 has 15 amino acids. In DNA form, the CDR3 reads TGTGCCAGTAACCTTAGGGCAGGGGGCAATCAGCCCCAGCATTTT. It specifies CASNLRAGGNQPQHF.

This rearrangement joins TRBV9 to TRBJ2-7, with no clear D. Germline V gene sequence: CDR1 SGDLS, CDR2 YYNGEE. There are 14 residues in the CDR3. V lost 0 bases and J lost 2, with 9 bases in between. The CDR3 nucleotides are TGTGCCAGCAGCGTAGACGACACCACCTACGAGCAGTACTTC. Translating it yields CASSVDDTTYEQYF.

On this clone itself: Germline is not matched at one junction end, which may reflect a read error. Other DNA variants within this sample encode the same CDR3. The V and J genes are TRBV30 and TRBJ1-6; a possible D gene is TRBD1 (6 bases). Germline-derived CDR1 and CDR2 are GTSNPN and SVGIG (reference sequence). The length of the CDR3 is 16 residues. This chain's CDR3 is CAWPTQGFSRNSPLHF. The CDR3, as DNA: TGTGCCTGGCCTACACAGGGCTTCAGCAGAAATTCCCCCCTCCACTTT.

The rearrangement joins TRBV2 to TRBJ1-4; TRBD1 matches 9 bases. CDR3 size: 14 residues. V gave up 6 bases and J gave up 5 bases; unmatched junction bases: 4. Germline CDR1 is SNHLY and CDR2 is FYNNEI. CDR3 residues: CASRTGTGNEKLFF. In nucleotides, the CDR3 is TGTGCCAGCAGGACCGGGACAGGGAATGAAAAACTGTTTTTT.

The V and J genes are TRBV5-6 and TRBJ2-5, with unresolved D. Germline lookup yields CDR1 SGHDT and CDR2 YYEEEE. The CDR3 runs to 13 residues. Trimming took 4 bases from V and 5 from J, leaving 12 bases between them. CDR3 coding DNA: TGTGCCAGCAGCCAAAAAGCGCGGGAGACCCAGTACTTC. It encodes CASSQKARETQYF.

The chain combines TRBV9 with TRBJ1-1; 8 bases agree with TRBD1. Losses at the gene ends were 3 bases for V and 1 base for J; bases not matched to a gene: 14. CDR3 length equals 18 residues. Germline values: CDR1 SGDLS, CDR2 YYNGEE. For the CDR3, the DNA is TGTGCCAGCAGCGCCCCGGGGGCGGCAGGGGGCTCGAACACTGAAGCTTTCTTT. Protein sequence: CASSAPGAAGGSNTEAFF.

The rearrangement uses TRBV10-3 and TRBJ1-1, with D possibly being TRBD1 (6 bases). This CDR3 is built from 16 residues. Germline lookup yields CDR1 ENHRY and CDR2 SYGVKD. Trimming took off 3 bases at V and 1 base at J, with 15 bases between the two ends. DNA for the CDR3: TGTGCCATCAGTGAAGGTAAGACAGGACAGAACACTGAAGCTTTCTTT. As protein: CAISEGKTGQNTEAFF.

The chain has TRBV27 and TRBJ2-7; 10 nucleotides line up with TRBD1. In germline, CDR1 is MNHEY, CDR2 SMNVEV (reference sequence). The CDR3 is 15 residues long. V dropped 1 base and J dropped 6; count of bases not matched to a gene: 6. The CDR3 region has the DNA TGTGCCAGCAGTTTATTCGGACAGGGGGGCGCCGAGCAGTACTTC. This encodes CASSLFGQGGAEQYF.

This clone appeared a few times. The J gene is TRBJ1-3, the V gene TRBV5-1; possible D gene TRBD1, 6 bases. Germline-derived CDR1 and CDR2 are SGHRS and YFSETQ. CDR3 length equals 15 residues. V was clipped by 3 bases and J by 0 bases, with 10 bases between them. The CDR3 is CASSSPTGSGNTIYF. In DNA, the CDR3 is TGCGCCAGCAGCTCTCCGACAGGCTCTGGAAACACCATATATTTT.